These 32 T cell receptor beta chains were sequenced from one sample in a study of tumor and adjacent non-tumor tissue in lung cancer. TCRbeta libraries were built with three rounds of nested PCR, modified from ARM-PCR. MiXCR, run by TCRdb on the multiplex PCR reads, gives a single entry per CDR3 protein. In the table there are tens of thousands of distinct CDR3 sequences, approximately 59% of which are singletons. RNA was extracted from bulk tissue without any cell sorting. The normal lung tissue was taken more than 3 cm from the tumor edge. The specimen sequenced was distant non-tumor lung tissue. The receptors stem from a middle-aged woman with non-small cell lung cancer.

Comment on this clonotype: This may be a read error, as it is one base from a much larger clone. V gene TRBV14 combines with J gene TRBJ2-1, with TRBD2 as a possible D gene (6 bases). Germline values: CDR1 SGHDN, CDR2 FVKESK. Trimming removed 3 bases from V and 6 bases from J, with 9 bases in between. This CDR3 comprises 13 residues. The CDR3 protein is CASSQGLINEQFF. DNA for the CDR3: TGTGCCAGCAGCCAGGGACTCATCAATGAGCAGTTCTTC.

Only one count was recorded for this clonotype. The junction shows a germline mismatch at one end, possibly a read error. V and J are TRBV6-1 and TRBJ2-7, with D perhaps TRBD1 (5 bases). Germline lookup yields CDR1 MNHNS and CDR2 SASEGT. The CDR3 covers 15 residues. DNA of the CDR3: TGTGCCTGCCGTAGGGGTACAGATACAACCTACGATCAGTACTTC. This gives the protein CACRRGTDTTYDQYF.

Of note for this clonotype: This may come from a read error, since a much larger clone is one base off. The chain links TRBV7-8 to TRBJ2-5; 7 bases map to TRBD1. The V and J ends lost 4 bases and 3 bases, in that order; junction bases with no gene match: 5. The CDR3 extends over 14 amino acids. Germline CDR1 SGHVS, CDR2 FQNEAQ. The CDR3 loop reads CASSSGTEKETQYF. CDR3 nucleotide sequence: TGTGCCAGCAGCTCCGGGACAGAGAAAGAGACCCAGTACTTC.

About this clonotype: An end of the junction differs from the germline gene, which may be a read error. The genes are TRBV6-5 and TRBJ2-4; 7 positions agree with TRBD1. The germline gives CDR1 MNHEY, CDR2 SVGAGI. CDR3 length: 16 residues. CDR3 DNA sequence: TGTGTCAGCTGTCCCACCGTTCTCCAGGGGGTCGACATTCAGTACTTC. Its protein is CVSCPTVLQGVDIQYF.

With regard to this clonotype: A junction boundary mismatches the germline segment, possibly from a read error. The chain uses TRBV6-5 and TRBJ2-7, with 8 bases aligning to TRBD2. From germline, CDR1 is MNHEY and CDR2 SVGAGI. This CDR3 has 17 amino acids. The CDR3 region has the DNA TGCGCCAGCAGTTCCACGATTAGCGGGGCCCCTTCCTACGAGCAGTACTTC. Its protein product is CASSSTISGAPSYEQYF.

This chain links TRBV5-4 with TRBJ2-5, with D possibly TRBD1 on 5 matching bases. The CDR3 loop spans 15 amino acids. Germline V gene data show CDR1 as SGHNT and CDR2 as YYREEE (reference sequence). V dropped 5 bases and J dropped 2 bases, with 16 bases sitting between them. CDR3 in DNA: TGTGCCAGCAGACTAACATTCAGGGTTCAAGAGACCCAGTACTTC. It is translated as CASRLTFRVQETQYF.

On this clonotype itself: A much bigger clone sits one base away, suggesting this may be a read error. Here the CDR3 omits its conserved ending phenylalanine or tryptophan, so a read error is the likely source. The rearrangement joins TRBV28 to TRBJ1-3; weak D call: TRBD1 (5 bases). Trimming took off 5 bases at V and 0 bases at J, with 11 bases between the two ends. Germline CDR1 is MDHEN and CDR2 is SYDVKM. CDR3 size: 15 residues. The CDR3 coding sequence is TGTGCCAGCAGTAGTGCAGGGATCTCTGGAAACACCATATATCTT. It is translated as CASSSAGISGNTIYL.

To note about this clonotype: This sequence may be a read error, since a much larger clone differs from it by one base. The CDR3 protein is CAISNPGQGIAEAFF. In DNA form, the CDR3 reads TGTGCCATCAGCAACCCGGGACAGGGAATCGCTGAAGCTTTCTTT. The V gene is TRBV12-3 or TRBV12-4, the J gene TRBJ1-1; 9 nucleotides line up with TRBD1. This CDR3 has 15 amino acids. V shed 10 bases, J shed 6 bases, and the junction held 15 bases outside the gene matches.

Comments on this clonotype: The junction shows a germline mismatch at one end, possibly a read error. The chain uses TRBV11-2 and TRBJ2-1; D unresolved. The CDR3 extends over 15 amino acids. CDR1 is SGHAT, CDR2 FQNNGV, per germline. DNA for the CDR3: TGTGCCAGCAGCTTAGTCAGGACCGTCCGAAATGGGCAGTTCTTC. Translation gives CASSLVRTVRNGQFF.

Notes on this clonotype: An end of the junction does not agree with germline; a read error may underlie this. This chain connects TRBV11-1 to TRBJ2-7, with 7 bases matching TRBD1. The CDR3 extends over 14 amino acids. The germline V gene encodes CDR1 SGHAT and CDR2 FQDESV (reference sequence). CDR3 coding DNA: TGTGCCAACAGCCGTACAGGGGCCAGCTACGAGCAGTACTTC. It encodes CANSRTGASYEQYF.

Turning to this clonotype: The junction and the germline gene differ at one end; a read error may be behind it. The gene calls are TRBV4-2 and TRBJ2-7, with TRBD2 matching over 10 bases. This CDR3 has 15 amino acids. Germline assignment: CDR1 LGHNA and CDR2 YNFKEQ. The CDR3 DNA is TGCGCCAGCAGCCAATTAGCGGGAGGACTCTACGAGCAGTACTTC. Amino acids: CASSQLAGGLYEQYF.

Turning to this clonotype: Compared with germline, one end of the junction differs, possibly owing to a read error. The V and J genes are TRBV11-3 and TRBJ2-3; D gene uncertain. Germline V CDR1 and CDR2: SGHNT, YENEEA. The CDR3 runs to 15 residues. This CDR3 is CASSLEAVSTDAQYF. CDR3 coding DNA: TGTGCAAGCAGCTTAGAAGCCGTTAGCACAGATGCGCAGTATTTT.

A word on this clonotype: Given the absence of the conserved phenylalanine or tryptophan at the CDR3 end, a read error is likely. The chain uses TRBV5-1 and TRBJ2-3, with TRBD2 identical over 14 bases. Germline CDR1 SGHRS, CDR2 YFSETQ. This CDR3 spans 19 amino acids. The CDR3 DNA follows: TGCGCCAGCAGGAATCCATGGACTAGCGGGGGGACTAGTACAGATATGCAGTATTAT. It yields the protein CASRNPWTSGGTSTDMQYY.

About this clonotype: A read error is possible here, since a much larger clone lies one base away. The chain is built from TRBV20-1 and TRBJ1-5, with TRBD1 as a possible D gene (5 bases). This CDR3 spans 16 amino acids. Per germline, CDR1 DFQATT and CDR2 SNEGSKA (reference sequence). The germline V and J ends were trimmed by 5 bases and 0 bases, with 17 bases remaining between them. CDR3 DNA sequence: TGCAGTGCTGAGAGGGAGACAGCTTATAGCAATCAGCCCCAGCATTTT. It encodes CSAERETAYSNQPQHF.

This clonotype was recorded many times. The chain is built from TRBV28 and TRBJ2-3, with D unclear. Germline assignment: CDR1 MDHEN and CDR2 SYDVKM. This CDR3 contains 13 residues. The V gene lost 4 bases and the J gene lost 1 base, with 6 bases spanning the gap. CDR3 DNA sequence: TGTGCCAGCAGTTCCGGAGGCACAGATACGCAGTATTTT. Translated, it gives CASSSGGTDTQYF.

There are a few counts of this clonotype. A much larger clone lies a single base off, so this may be a read error. The chain joins TRBV29-1 to TRBJ2-1; TRBD2 agrees at 11 bases. CDR1 SQVTM and CDR2 ANQGSEA come from the germline V gene. CDR3 length: 18 residues. The CDR3 spells CGVELAGVGVWSYNEQFF. The DNA of the CDR3 is TGCGGCGTTGAACTAGCGGGAGTAGGGGTATGGTCCTACAATGAGCAGTTCTTC.

By share, this clonotype ranks as large. The chain uses TRBV6-1 and TRBJ2-3; 7 bases are shared with TRBD2. Germline assignment: CDR1 MNHNS and CDR2 SASEGT. The CDR3 spans 13 residues. Trimming cost V 8 bases and J 1 base; bases outside gene matches: 3. This CDR3 reads CASGSGRTDTQYF. The CDR3 coding sequence is TGTGCCAGCGGTAGCGGGCGCACAGATACGCAGTATTTT.

The chain is built from TRBV11-2 and TRBJ1-2, with D unclear. The CDR3 sequence is 12 residues long. CDR1 and CDR2 (germline): SGHAT, FQNNGV. The V gene lost 0 bases and the J gene lost 14 bases, with 13 bases spanning the gap. In DNA, the CDR3 is TGTGCCAGCAGCTTAGACCAACAAGGCCAGACCTTC. Translated: CASSLDQQGQTF.

J is TRBJ2-7 and V is TRBV29-1, with TRBD1 matching 7 bases. Per the germline V gene, CDR1 is SQVTM and CDR2 is ANQGSEA. The length of the CDR3 is 15 residues. V trimming: 7 bases; J trimming: 2 bases; junction bases outside the gene matches: 14. CDR3 coding DNA: TGCAGCGATGGGTGGGACAGACTGATTACCTACGAGCAGTACTTC. This codes for CSDGWDRLITYEQYF.

Details on this clonotype: The conserved phenylalanine or tryptophan is not found at the CDR3 terminus, so this likely reflects a read error. The chain couples TRBV4-2 to TRBJ2-2; D perhaps matches TRBD2 (5 bases). This CDR3 contains 16 residues. Germline V gives CDR1 LGHNA, CDR2 YNFKEQ. The CDR3 nucleotides are TGTGACAGCAGCCAAATGAGAGGGTCGGGCACCGGGGAGCTGTTTTCT. This gives the protein CDSSQMRGSGTGELFS.

This clonotype has only a few counts. One junction end does not reproduce the germline sequence, and a read error may be involved. The rearrangement uses TRBV28 and TRBJ1-4; D is ambiguous. Germline V CDR1 and CDR2: MDHEN, SYDVKM. This CDR3 spans 15 amino acids. Here the CDR3 DNA reads TGTGCCAGCAGTTTTATTTCCTCGGCTAATGAGAAACTGGTTTTT. Translated, it gives CASSFISSANEKLVF.

This clonotype occurred a few times. A much larger clone sits a single nucleotide away, making a read error possible. The chain combines TRBV6-1 with TRBJ1-5; D is unclear. V shed 4 bases and J shed 3 bases, with 13 bases lying between them. This CDR3 contains 15 residues. The V gene's germline CDR1 is MNHNS and CDR2 SASEGT. In nucleotides, the CDR3 is TGTGCCAGCAGTGGTCCGAAGGAGGTCAATCAGCCCCAGCATTTT. Residues: CASSGPKEVNQPQHF.

A single count supports this clonotype. A much larger clone lies a single base off, so this may be a read error. The J gene is TRBJ2-1, the V gene TRBV7-9, with D hard to call. The germline V gene has CDR1 SEHNR and CDR2 FQNEAQ (reference sequence). This CDR3 is built from 13 residues. Trimming took off 7 bases at V and 9 bases at J, with 16 bases between the two ends. CDR3 DNA sequence: TGTGCCAGCAACACCCAGGTCACGGGTGAGCAGTTCTTC. It translates to CASNTQVTGEQFF.

V and J are TRBV5-6 and TRBJ2-2; the match to TRBD2 covers 7 bases. There are 15 residues in the CDR3. CDR1 is SGHDT and CDR2 is YYEEEE in the germline V gene. After removal of 3 bases from V and 11 bases from J, the junction contained 13 bases not matched to a gene. CDR3 sequence: CASSSGGMNTGELFF. In DNA form, the CDR3 reads TGTGCCAGCAGCTCGGGGGGAATGAACACGGGAGAGCTGTTTTTT.

This clonotype occurred once. The chain recombines TRBV11-2 with TRBJ2-3; the D is unclear. Germline-derived CDR1 and CDR2 are SGHAT and FQNNGV. The CDR3 is 14 residues long. Here the CDR3 reads CVSGPLSAADTQYF. DNA for the CDR3: TGTGTCAGTGGCCCTCTAAGCGCGGCAGATACGCAGTATTTT.

Concerning this clonotype: A junction end diverges from the germline sequence, so it may reflect a read error. V is TRBV5-4 and J is TRBJ1-1; the D is unclear. Germline CDR1 reads SGHNT; CDR2 reads YYREEE (reference sequence). The CDR3 runs to 18 residues. CDR3 amino acids: CASNLVGQVAGMKTEAFF. DNA for the CDR3: TGTGCCAGCAACTTGGTCGGCCAGGTAGCGGGAATGAAGACTGAAGCTTTCTTT.

In this sample, this clonotype turned up a few times. A read error is possible here, since a much larger clone lies one base away. The chain employs TRBV5-5 and TRBJ1-1; D is possibly TRBD1 (5 bases). Germline V gives CDR1 SGHKS, CDR2 YYEKEE (reference sequence). The CDR3 totals 14 residues. V lost 0 bases and J 6 bases, leaving 12 bases between the germline ends. The CDR3 spells CASSLVGPGPEAFF. The CDR3 nucleotides read TGTGCCAGCAGCTTGGTGGGACCGGGCCCTGAAGCTTTCTTT.

This clonotype was picked up one time. The CDR3 carries no conserved terminal phenylalanine or tryptophan, so it likely arises from a read error. V is TRBV29-1 and J is TRBJ2-1; 11 bases agree with TRBD2. TRBJ2-7 explains the end of the DNA better; the J call may be wrong. There are 12 residues in the CDR3. CDR1 and CDR2 (germline): SQVTM, ANQGSEA. CDR3 in amino acids: CSAGLAGGEQYL. The CDR3 region has the DNA TGCAGCGCTGGACTAGCGGGTGGTGAGCAGTACCTC.

This clonotype was recorded many times. The CDR3 nucleotides read TGCAGTGCTAGTGCGGGACTAGCGGGGGGGACTGGTCAGTTCTTC. Its translation: CSASAGLAGGTGQFF. The chain links TRBV20-1 to TRBJ2-1; TRBD2 matches 16 bases. Trimming removed 3 bases from V and 13 bases from J; junction bases left unmatched: 9. Germline V lookup: CDR1 DFQATT, CDR2 SNEGSKA (reference sequence). The CDR3 consists of 15 residues.

The chain has TRBV29-1 and TRBJ2-3, with D maybe TRBD2 (5 bases). This CDR3 has 12 residues. V gave up 8 bases and J gave up 5 bases, with 14 bases separating them. Germline CDR1 reads SQVTM; CDR2 reads ANQGSEA. Here the CDR3 DNA reads TGCAGCCCAAGCTACGGGGTAGATACGCAGTATTTT. Protein product: CSPSYGVDTQYF.

With regard to this clonotype: The junction departs from germline at one end; a sequencing error may be responsible. This chain connects TRBV7-9 to TRBJ1-5; 10 bases agree with TRBD1. Germline V CDR1 and CDR2: SEHNR, FQNEAQ (reference sequence). CDR3 size: 13 residues. The chain's CDR3 is CTSSGQGDQPQHF. The CDR3, as DNA: TGTACCAGCAGCGGACAGGGGGATCAGCCCCAGCATTTT.

This clonotype occurred many times. The chain combines TRBV12-5 with TRBJ2-2, with D perhaps TRBD1 or TRBD2 (5 bases each). V was trimmed by 3 bases and J by 3 bases, leaving 14 bases between them. Germline V gives CDR1 LGHNT, CDR2 FRNRAP. This CDR3 has 16 residues. DNA for the CDR3: TGTGCTAGTGGTTTCGGACCGGGACCTGACACCGGGGAGCTGTTTTTT. Residues: CASGFGPGPDTGELFF. Full variable domain (rest looked up from reference TRBV12-5 and TRBJ2-2): DARVTQTPRHKVTEMGQEVTMRCQPILGHNTVFWYRQTMMQGLELLAYFRNRAPLDDSGMPKDRFSAEMPDATLATLKIQPSEPRDSAVYFCASGFGPGPDTGELFFGEGSRLTVL.